Sequencing of this T cell receptor beta chain was carried out in a study of T cell repertoires in cytomegalovirus infection. Study at large: From public TCR beta signatures came an indication of both CMV infection and matching HLA type.

One entry per CDR3 protein results from TCRdb running MiXCR on the reads. The data hold 400,000 or so distinct CDR3 sequences, with 15% to 20% observed a single time. Germline CDR1 reads SGHTA; CDR2 reads FQGNSA. V was pared by 5 bases and J by 4 bases, with 3 bases of the junction left unmatched. This CDR3 has 13 residues. Study conclusions and caveats: Clonotype analysis showed dominance of the ex vivo response by HLA-C-restricted CMV-specific TCR beta clonotypes. Based on cumulative public TCR beta family frequency, carriers of CMV plus the relevant HLA were identified.

This clonotype was seen repeatedly, ten times or more. Its specificity is not known. The specimen was PBMCs. The receptor's source is a human donor in good health (CMV status not recorded). Some clones in this sample may be carry-over from other donors' samples. This rearrangement joins TRBV7-2 to TRBJ2-5; 8 bases are a match to TRBD1. CDR3 DNA sequence: TGTGCCAGCAGCAAACAGGGGGTAGAGACCCAGTACTTC. It translates to CASSKQGVETQYF.